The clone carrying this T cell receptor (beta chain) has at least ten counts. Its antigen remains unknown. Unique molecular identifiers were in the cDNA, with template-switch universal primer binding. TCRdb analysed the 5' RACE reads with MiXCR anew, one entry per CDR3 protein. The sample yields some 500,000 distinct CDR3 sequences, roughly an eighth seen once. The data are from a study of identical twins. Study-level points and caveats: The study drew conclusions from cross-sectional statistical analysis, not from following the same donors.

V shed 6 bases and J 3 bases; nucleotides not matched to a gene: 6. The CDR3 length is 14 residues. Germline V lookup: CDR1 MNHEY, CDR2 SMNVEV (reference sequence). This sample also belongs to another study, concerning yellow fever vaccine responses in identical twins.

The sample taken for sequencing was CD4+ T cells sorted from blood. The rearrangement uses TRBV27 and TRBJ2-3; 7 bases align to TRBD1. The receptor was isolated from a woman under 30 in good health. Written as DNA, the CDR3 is TGTGCCAGCAGGGTACAGGGGAAGACAGATACGCAGTATTTT. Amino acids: CASRVQGKTDTQYF.